This note documents a single T cell receptor (beta chain) sequence. The antigen is not known. Here immunoSEQ multiplex PCR was the method, and the copy in TCRdb shows in-frame clones only, minus some. The table includes fewer than 75,000 clones, about 93% detected once. This specimen comes from a study of cytomegalovirus exposure and HLA in healthy donors. Findings and caveats of the study: It was found in a later analysis that first-cohort TCR clusters tended to co-occur in the 90 to 150 validation repertoires.

The CDR3 spans 15 residues. With 3 bases removed from V and 7 bases from J, the gap between germline ends came to 17 bases. From germline, CDR1 is SGHNT and CDR2 YYREEE (reference sequence). The V call is TRBV5-4, the J call TRBJ1-5; D perhaps matches TRBD1 (5 bases). The material sequenced was PBMCs. This receptor was taken from a woman between 18 and 29 years old in good health and CMV-seropositive. In nucleotides, the CDR3 is TGTGCCAGCAGCTCTTCCGGGACTCCCGGACAGCCCCAGCATTTT. The encoded protein is CASSSSGTPGQPQHF.